This T cell receptor beta chain comes out of a study of blood T cell repertoires in COVID-19. As for the study in general: Samples of COVID-19 (acute and convalescent) were obtained from the United States, Italy and Spain. PBMCs, B-cell-depleted T cells, or T cells were the source of the cDNA or gDNA that made up the material.

Only one count was recorded for this clone. Sequencing was performed with immunoSEQ multiplex PCR; in TCRdb, only in-frame clones are kept and a portion is missing. The sample lists about 270,000 clones, 75% to 95% occurring once. Each exposed participant met a COVID-19 case in the 2 weeks preceding study entry. Trimming took 0 bases from V and 7 from J, leaving 13 bases between them. This CDR3 is 15 amino acids long. CDR1 and CDR2 from the germline V gene are MGHRA and YSYEKL. The receptor was derived from a man aged 35-49 years who had been exposed to COVID-19. The chain uses TRBV4-1 and TRBJ1-5; maybe TRBD1 (6 bases). The material sequenced was PBMCs or T cells enriched from blood (not recorded which). CDR3 residues: CASSQDQGSWQPQHF. The CDR3 DNA sequence: TGCGCCAGCAGCCAAGATCAGGGGTCATGGCAGCCCCAGCATTTT.